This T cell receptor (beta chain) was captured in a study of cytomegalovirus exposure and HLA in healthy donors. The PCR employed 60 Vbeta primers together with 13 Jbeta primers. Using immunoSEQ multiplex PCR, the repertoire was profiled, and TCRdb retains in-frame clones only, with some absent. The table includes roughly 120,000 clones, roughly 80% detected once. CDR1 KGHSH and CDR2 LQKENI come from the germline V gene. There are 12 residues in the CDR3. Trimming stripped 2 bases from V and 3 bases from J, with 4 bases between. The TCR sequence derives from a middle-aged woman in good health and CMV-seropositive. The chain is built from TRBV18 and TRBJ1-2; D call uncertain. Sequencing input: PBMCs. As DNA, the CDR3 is TGTGCCAGCTCACCATCGGACTATGGCTACACCTTC. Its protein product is CASSPSDYGYTF.